Here is one T cell receptor beta chain with its context. What it binds is not known. These data come from a study of blood T cells in healthy people across ages. Notes on the study in general: A roughly linear fall in TCR beta diversity per million T cells was seen with increasing age. Unsorted PBMCs prevented conclusive naive versus antigen-experienced comparison.

The V gene end was trimmed by 6 bases and the J gene end by 6 bases; junction bases not matched to a gene: 9. CDR3 length: 14 residues. CDR1 is MNHEY, CDR2 SVGEGT, per germline. The authors ran a second PCR of 7 to 11 cycles using a sample-barcoded 5' primer and a J-beta primer mix. Per sample, CDR3-containing paired-end reads numbered at least 2.5 million. TCRdb re-called the 5' RACE reads with MiXCR, one entry per CDR3 protein. The sample includes about 780,000 distinct CDR3 sequences, about half of them seen just once. This rearrangement joins TRBV6-2 or TRBV6-3 to TRBJ1-2; 8 bases line up with TRBD1. The sequence was collected from a man at least 80 years old in good health. The specimen sequenced was blood. DNA for the CDR3: TGTGCCAGCAGGCAGGGACAGGTTCGAAATGGCTACACCTTC. It specifies CASRQGQVRNGYTF.